These 32 T cell receptor beta chains were sequenced from one sample in a study of Ad26.COV2.S vaccination and SARS-CoV-2 variants. Profiled with immunoSEQ multiplex PCR; TCRdb holds only in-frame clones, not every one. This table has approximately 250,000 clones, 87% appearing once. Treatment noted: some 20 received Ad26.COV2.S at low or high dose, single or two shots; 5 received placebo; per-sample allocation not given. The investigators took samples on day 63 after the first vaccine or placebo injection. The source was peripheral blood, collected in a trial of Ad26.COV2.S vaccine versus placebo. These TCRs come from a person aged 18-60 years who received the Ad26.COV2.S COVID-19 vaccine or a placebo.

The rearrangement uses TRBV7-8 and TRBJ2-3, with 10 nucleotides matching TRBD2. CDR1 is SGHVS and CDR2 is FQNEAQ in the germline V gene. This CDR3 is built from 18 residues. The trim removed 5 bases at V and 5 bases at J, leaving 16 bases unmatched. The CDR3 here is CASSRFKRVAGGQDTQYF. CDR3 nucleotide sequence: TGTGCCAGCAGCCGTTTTAAGAGGGTAGCGGGAGGCCAAGATACGCAGTATTTT.

The chain is built from TRBV14 and TRBJ2-2; the match to TRBD1 covers 7 bases. J gave up 1 base and V 4 bases, and 6 bases lay outside the gene matches. The CDR3 is 16 residues long. Per the germline V gene, CDR1 is SGHDN and CDR2 is FVKESK. The CDR3 loop reads CASSLWGQKNTGELFF. The DNA of the CDR3 is TGTGCCAGCAGCCTGTGGGGACAGAAGAACACCGGGGAGCTGTTTTTT.

This clone has a single count. The CDR3 sequence is CASSQGSGYTTSGNTIYF. The CDR3 DNA sequence: TGCGCCAGCAGCCAAGGTTCAGGGTATACCACCTCTGGAAACACCATATATTTT. The rearrangement uses TRBV4-3 and TRBJ1-3; possibly TRBD1 for D (5 bases). V gave up 1 base and J gave up 0 bases, with 16 bases separating them. The CDR3 has 18 amino acids. The germline V gene encodes CDR1 LGHNA and CDR2 YSLEER.

The chain couples TRBV5-5 to TRBJ2-2; perhaps TRBD2 as D (5 bases). The CDR3 is made up of 15 amino acids. Germline loops: CDR1 SGHKS, CDR2 YYEKEE (reference sequence). Trimming left V 4 bases short and J 5 bases short, with 15 bases between. The CDR3 here is CASSPRLSGTGELFF. CDR3 nucleotides: TGTGCCAGCAGCCCCCGACTAAGTGGGACCGGGGAGCTGTTTTTT.

The V call is TRBV10-3, the J call TRBJ2-2; D is unresolved. The germline CDR1 and CDR2 sequences are ENHRY and SYGVKD. This CDR3 is built from 13 residues. V lost 3 bases to trimming and J lost 2 bases, with 4 bases between them. The CDR3 DNA reads TGTGCCATCAGTGAAGGAAACACCGGGGAGCTGTTTTTT. Protein: CAISEGNTGELFF.

The chain combines TRBV27 with TRBJ2-2; the match to TRBD2 covers 13 bases. Germline loops: CDR1 MNHEY, CDR2 SMNVEV (reference sequence). CDR3 length: 16 residues. V gave up 2 bases and J gave up 6 bases; unmatched junction bases: 3. As DNA, the CDR3 is TGTGCCAGCAGTTTAACGGGACTAGCGGGGTCCGGGGAGCTGTTTTTT. Its protein is CASSLTGLAGSGELFF.

The V call is TRBV5-1, the J call TRBJ2-1; 13 bases fit TRBD2. V dropped 1 base and J dropped 4; count of bases not matched to a gene: 5. CDR1 SGHRS and CDR2 YFSETQ come from the germline V gene. The CDR3 loop spans 17 amino acids. The CDR3 DNA follows: TGCGCCAGCAGCTTGCGGACTAGCGGGGGATTTTACAATGAGCAGTTCTTC. Protein product: CASSLRTSGGFYNEQFF. The complete variable domain, with remaining parts taken from reference TRBV5-1 and TRBJ2-1, reads KAGVTQTPRYLIKTRGQQVTLSCSPISGHRSVSWYQQTPGQGLQFLFEYFSETQRNKGNFPGRFSGRQFSNSRSEMNVSTLELGDSALYLCASSLRTSGGFYNEQFFGPGTRLTVL.

The genes are TRBV4-1 and TRBJ1-1; D might be TRBD1 (5 bases). The CDR3 totals 17 residues. The germline V gene has CDR1 MGHRA and CDR2 YSYEKL. V was shortened by 1 base and J by 1 base, with 16 bases between the two germline ends. The DNA for the CDR3 is TGCGCCAGCAGCCAAGGGGACCTAACTCGGAAGAACACTGAAGCTTTCTTT. Translation gives CASSQGDLTRKNTEAFF.

In nucleotides, the CDR3 is TGTGCCAGTAGTATCTTTGCGGGACAAAGCTACAATGAGCAGTTCTTC. Translation gives CASSIFAGQSYNEQFF. V is TRBV19 and J is TRBJ2-1, with D possibly being TRBD1 or TRBD2 (6 bases each). Looked up from germline, CDR1 is LNHDA and CDR2 is SQIVND (reference sequence). CDR3 length: 16 amino acids. V was shortened by 3 bases and J by 3 bases, with 15 bases between the two germline ends. The full variable domain, its missing parts supplied by reference TRBV19 and TRBJ2-1, is DGGITQSPKYLFRKEGQNVTLSCEQNLNHDAMYWYRQDPGQGLRLIYYSQIVNDFQKGDIAEGYSVSREKKESFPLTVTSAQKNPTAFYLCASSIFAGQSYNEQFFGPGTRLTVL.

This chain uses TRBV7-2 with TRBJ1-1; no clear D gene. In germline, CDR1 is SGHTA, CDR2 FQGNSA. V shed 8 bases and J shed 3 bases, with 10 bases lying between them. The CDR3 runs 12 residues. Here the CDR3 DNA reads TGTGCCAGCGGCCGGGTGCACACTGAAGCTTTCTTT. Protein product: CASGRVHTEAFF.

The chain joins TRBV6-2 or TRBV6-3 to TRBJ2-6, with D possibly matching TRBD2 (6 bases). Trimming shortened V by 7 bases and J by 1 base, and 11 bases separated the two germline ends. The germline V gene encodes CDR1 MNHEY and CDR2 SVGEGT. This CDR3 spans 15 amino acids. The CDR3 spells CASNPGGSGANVLTF. The CDR3 DNA follows: TGTGCCAGCAACCCCGGAGGGTCTGGGGCCAACGTCCTGACTTTC.

This clone turned up a few times. The V gene is TRBV9, the J gene TRBJ1-1; 8 bases match TRBD1. V gave up 2 bases and J gave up 0 bases; unmatched junction bases: 9. This CDR3 spans 17 amino acids. CDR1 is SGDLS, CDR2 YYNGEE, per germline. The CDR3 sequence: CASSVTGQGAMNTEAFF. The CDR3 region has the DNA TGTGCCAGCAGCGTCACCGGTCAGGGGGCCATGAACACTGAAGCTTTCTTT.

The chain links TRBV24-1 to TRBJ2-1; 9 bases match TRBD1. V was clipped by 5 bases and J by 4 bases; unmatched bases: 11. In germline, CDR1 is KGHDR, CDR2 SFDVKD. The CDR3 length is 17 residues. CDR3 DNA: TGTGCCACCAGTGCCGGGGGACAGGGTAAAAGGTACAATGAGCAGTTCTTC. Protein: CATSAGGQGKRYNEQFF.

The chain combines TRBV7-3 with TRBJ2-6; D is unresolved. V was shortened by 5 bases and J by 0 bases, with 8 bases between the two germline ends. The CDR3 runs 15 residues. From germline, CDR1 is SGHTA and CDR2 FQGTGA. DNA for the CDR3: TGTGCCAGCAGCCAGAGCTTCTCTGGGGCCAACGTCCTGACTTTC. This sequence encodes CASSQSFSGANVLTF.

The rearrangement uses TRBV20-1 and TRBJ2-1; 14 positions agree with TRBD2. This CDR3 is 16 amino acids long. In germline, CDR1 is DFQATT, CDR2 SNEGSKA (reference sequence). J was trimmed by 8 bases and V by 3 bases; bases with no gene match: 9. DNA of the CDR3: TGCAGTGCTAGTAGGACTAGCGGGAGGCCAGGGGATGAGCAGTTCTTC. Its protein product is CSASRTSGRPGDEQFF.

This clone was seen only a few times. The V and J genes are TRBV7-9 and TRBJ1-6; D unresolved. The V end lost 0 bases, the J end lost 10 bases, and 7 bases lay between the germline ends. This CDR3 has 13 amino acids. Germline assignment: CDR1 SEHNR and CDR2 FQNEAQ (reference sequence). CDR3 DNA: TGTGCCAGCAGCTTAGCGTTACCCTCACCCCTCCACTTT. Amino acid sequence: CASSLALPSPLHF.

The chain combines TRBV3-1 (or the pseudogene TRBV3-2) with TRBJ1-6; possibly TRBD1 for D (6 bases). Trimming stripped 4 bases from V and 6 bases from J, with 19 bases between. The CDR3 totals 17 residues. Per germline, CDR1 LGHDT and CDR2 YNNKEL (reference sequence). The CDR3, as DNA: TGTGCCAGCAGCCCTACTCAGTATAGGGGGTTTAATTCACCCCTCCACTTT. Its protein product is CASSPTQYRGFNSPLHF.

The gene calls are TRBV24-1 and TRBJ2-1, with 13 bases identical to TRBD2. Trimming removed 2 bases from V and 6 bases from J; junction bases left unmatched: 3. This CDR3 is 16 amino acids long. Looked up from germline, CDR1 is KGHDR and CDR2 is SFDVKD. Here the CDR3 DNA reads TGTGCCACCAGTGATTGGACTAGCGGGAGTTGCAATGAGCAGTTCTTC. Protein: CATSDWTSGSCNEQFF.

This clone was observed a handful of times. The rearrangement links TRBV6-5 to TRBJ2-5; either TRBD1 or TRBD2 may supply D (5 bases each). Germline-derived CDR1 and CDR2 are MNHEY and SVGAGI. The CDR3 runs to 15 residues. The V end lost 6 bases, the J end lost 5 bases, and 19 bases lay between the germline ends. CDR3 sequence (DNA): TGTGCCAGCAGCCCAATGATTGGGGACCGGGAGACCCAGTACTTC. The encoded protein is CASSPMIGDRETQYF.

In this sample, this clone turned up a few times. The chain links TRBV25-1 to TRBJ2-3, with D unclear. V lost 1 base, J lost 2 bases, and 13 bases lay in between. Germline-derived CDR1 and CDR2 are MGHDK and SYGVNS. The length of the CDR3 is 16 residues. The CDR3 bases are TGTGCCAGCAGTGAATTAGGGATTCACGACACAGATACGCAGTATTTT. Protein: CASSELGIHDTDTQYF.

The chain uses TRBV6-4 and TRBJ1-2; 8 bases match TRBD1. The CDR3 is 17 residues long. The germline CDR1 and CDR2 sequences are MRHNA and SNTAGT. The junction had 12 bases not matched to a gene; V was cut back by 2 bases and J by 4 bases. The CDR3 DNA is TGTGCCAGCAGTGACGGGGACAGGCCCCATTTCCTCTATGGCTACACCTTC. This codes for CASSDGDRPHFLYGYTF.

This chain connects TRBV2 to TRBJ2-5; D perhaps matches TRBD1 (6 bases). The CDR3 runs to 11 residues. Germline CDR1 SNHLY, CDR2 FYNNEI. V gave up 10 bases and J gave up 4 bases, with 10 bases separating them. The CDR3: CAMGAGETQYF. Written as DNA, the CDR3 is TGTGCCATGGGGGCTGGAGAGACCCAGTACTTC.

V usage is TRBV7-9 and J usage is TRBJ2-7; 7 positions match TRBD1. Per germline, CDR1 SEHNR and CDR2 FQNEAQ (reference sequence). This CDR3 spans 13 amino acids. With V trimmed by 7 bases and J by 2 bases, 5 bases remained unmatched. The CDR3 sequence is CASTQTGPYEQYF. DNA for the CDR3: TGTGCCAGCACCCAGACAGGGCCCTACGAGCAGTACTTC.

The chain has TRBV11-2 and TRBJ1-6; TRBD1 might be the D (5 bases). CDR3 length: 12 residues. The V end was cut by 0 bases, the J end by 12 bases, with 6 bases between. Germline V gene sequence: CDR1 SGHAT, CDR2 FQNNGV. This CDR3 is CASSLDRGPLHF. CDR3 nucleotides: TGTGCCAGCAGCTTAGATAGGGGACCCCTCCACTTT.

The chain uses TRBV19 and TRBJ2-2; D remains ambiguous. Germline V lookup: CDR1 LNHDA, CDR2 SQIVND (reference sequence). V was cut by 7 bases and J by 0 bases, with 9 bases left in between. The CDR3 sequence is 14 residues long. Here the CDR3 DNA reads TGTGCCAGTAATCCGTTCGCGAACACCGGGGAGCTGTTTTTT. This sequence encodes CASNPFANTGELFF.

The V call is TRBV19, the J call TRBJ2-2, with 10 bases that match TRBD1. The CDR3 spans 15 residues. V was pared by 5 bases and J by 6 bases, with 6 bases of the junction left unmatched. Germline V gives CDR1 LNHDA, CDR2 SQIVND (reference sequence). CDR3 amino acids: CASSSGQGVAGELFF. The CDR3 coding sequence is TGTGCCAGTAGTTCCGGACAGGGGGTTGCCGGGGAGCTGTTTTTT.

The chain couples TRBV7-6 to TRBJ2-1; TRBD2 might be the D (5 bases). Germline loops: CDR1 SGHVS, CDR2 FNYEAQ. Trimming removed 5 bases at V and 8 bases at J, with 13 bases between. The CDR3 extends over 13 amino acids. CDR3 coding DNA: TGTGCCAGCAGCACCTTCGCGCGGGATGAGCAGTTCTTC. Amino acids: CASSTFARDEQFF.

This sequence joins TRBV6-5 and TRBJ1-4; no reliable D call. V gave up 6 bases and J gave up 7 bases, with 9 bases separating them. Germline lookup yields CDR1 MNHEY and CDR2 SVGAGI. The CDR3 contains 12 residues. CDR3 region: CASRGKGEKLFF. CDR3 nucleotide sequence: TGTGCCAGCAGGGGGAAGGGTGAAAAACTGTTTTTT.

The chain uses TRBV13 and TRBJ2-2; D gene unclear. The V end lost 8 bases, the J end lost 2 bases, and 9 bases lay between the germline ends. This CDR3 is built from 13 residues. Germline V CDR1 and CDR2: PRHDT, FYEKMQ (reference sequence). Here the CDR3 reads CASPSANTGELFF. For the CDR3, the DNA is TGTGCCAGCCCTTCCGCAAACACCGGGGAGCTGTTTTTT.

This clone was seen once. The rearrangement joins TRBV4-3 to TRBJ2-3; D is possibly TRBD2 (6 bases). V was trimmed by 1 base and J by 2 bases, leaving 10 bases between them. Germline assignment: CDR1 LGHNA and CDR2 YSLEER. This CDR3 has 15 residues. The CDR3 DNA reads as TGCGCCAGCAGCCAAGGAACGGGAGTCACAGATACGCAGTATTTT. Residues: CASSQGTGVTDTQYF.

The V gene is TRBV29-1, the J gene TRBJ2-3; D is unresolved. With 7 bases removed from V and 2 bases from J, the gap between germline ends came to 7 bases. The CDR3 is 11 residues long. CDR1 SQVTM and CDR2 ANQGSEA come from the germline V gene. The CDR3 nucleotides are TGCAGCGCCCAAGTCACAGATACGCAGTATTTT. This gives the protein CSAQVTDTQYF.

The V call is TRBV6-1, the J call TRBJ1-1; D gene unclear. There are 13 residues in the CDR3. Germline-derived CDR1 and CDR2 are MNHNS and SASEGT. Trimming removed 1 base from V and 0 bases from J, with 3 bases in between. The CDR3 nucleotides are TGTGCCAGCAGTGAAGGGCTGAACACTGAAGCTTTCTTT. Translating gives CASSEGLNTEAFF.